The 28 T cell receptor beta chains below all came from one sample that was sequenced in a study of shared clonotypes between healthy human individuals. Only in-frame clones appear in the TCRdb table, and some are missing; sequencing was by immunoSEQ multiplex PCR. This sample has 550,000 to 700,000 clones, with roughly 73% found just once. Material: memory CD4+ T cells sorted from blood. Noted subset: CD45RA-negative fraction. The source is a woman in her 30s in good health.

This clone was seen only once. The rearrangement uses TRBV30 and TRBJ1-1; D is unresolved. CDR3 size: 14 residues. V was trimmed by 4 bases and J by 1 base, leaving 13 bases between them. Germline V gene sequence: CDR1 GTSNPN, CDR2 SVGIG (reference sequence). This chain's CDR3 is CAWNSVQGNTEAFF. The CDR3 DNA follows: TGTGCCTGGAATTCGGTTCAAGGGAACACTGAAGCTTTCTTT.

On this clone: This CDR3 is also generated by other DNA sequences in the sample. The CDR3 protein is CASSLEGSGNTIYF. In DNA form, the CDR3 reads TGCGCCAGCAGCTTGGAAGGCTCTGGAAACACCATATATTTT. The rearrangement links TRBV5-1 to TRBJ1-3; no clear D gene. Germline CDR1 is SGHRS and CDR2 is YFSETQ. There are 14 residues in the CDR3. The ends were cut back, 0 bases at V and 0 bases at J, with 4 bases in the middle.

The CDR3: CASSLALAGVDTQYF. In DNA, the CDR3 is TGTGCCAGCAGCTTAGCTCTAGCGGGAGTAGATACGCAGTATTTT. This chain uses TRBV11-2 with TRBJ2-3; 10 positions match TRBD2. V trimming: 1 base; J trimming: 5 bases; junction bases outside the gene matches: 3. This CDR3 has 15 amino acids. Germline CDR1 and CDR2: SGHAT and FQNNGV.

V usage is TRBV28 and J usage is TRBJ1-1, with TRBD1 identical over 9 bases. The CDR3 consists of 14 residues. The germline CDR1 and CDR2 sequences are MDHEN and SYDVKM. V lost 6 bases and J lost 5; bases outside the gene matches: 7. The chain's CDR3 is CASRTTGGRTEAFF. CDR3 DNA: TGTGCCAGCAGGACCACAGGGGGCAGGACTGAAGCTTTCTTT. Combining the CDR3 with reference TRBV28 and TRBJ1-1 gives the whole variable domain DVKVTQSSRYLVKRTGEKVFLECVQDMDHENMFWYRQDPGLGLRLIYFSYDVKMKEKGDIPEGYSVSREKKERFSLILESASTNQTSMYLCASRTTGGRTEAFFGQGTRLTVV.

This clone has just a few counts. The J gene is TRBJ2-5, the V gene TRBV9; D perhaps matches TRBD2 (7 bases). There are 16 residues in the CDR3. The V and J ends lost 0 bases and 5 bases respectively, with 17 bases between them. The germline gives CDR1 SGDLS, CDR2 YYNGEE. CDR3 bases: TGTGCCAGCAGCGTAGCCTTTGGGGGGGCACTGGAGACCCAGTACTTC. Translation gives CASSVAFGGALETQYF.

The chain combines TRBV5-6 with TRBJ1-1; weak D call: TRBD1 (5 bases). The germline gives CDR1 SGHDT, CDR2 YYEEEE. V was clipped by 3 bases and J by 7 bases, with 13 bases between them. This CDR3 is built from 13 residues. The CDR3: CASSWDAGGEAFF. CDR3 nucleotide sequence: TGTGCCAGCAGCTGGGACGCCGGGGGTGAAGCTTTCTTT.

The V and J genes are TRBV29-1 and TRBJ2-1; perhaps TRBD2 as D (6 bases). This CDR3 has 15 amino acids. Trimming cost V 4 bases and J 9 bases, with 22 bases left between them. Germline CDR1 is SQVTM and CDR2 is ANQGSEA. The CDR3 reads CSVGGGGVRFAEQFF. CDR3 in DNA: TGCAGCGTTGGGGGAGGTGGGGTCCGCTTCGCTGAGCAGTTCTTC.

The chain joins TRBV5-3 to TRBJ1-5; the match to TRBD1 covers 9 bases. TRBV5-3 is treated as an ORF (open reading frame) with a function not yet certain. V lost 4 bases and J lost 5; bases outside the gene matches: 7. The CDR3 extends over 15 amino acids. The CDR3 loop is CARSRWGQGYQPQHF. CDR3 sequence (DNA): TGTGCCAGAAGCCGTTGGGGACAGGGATATCAGCCCCAGCATTTT.

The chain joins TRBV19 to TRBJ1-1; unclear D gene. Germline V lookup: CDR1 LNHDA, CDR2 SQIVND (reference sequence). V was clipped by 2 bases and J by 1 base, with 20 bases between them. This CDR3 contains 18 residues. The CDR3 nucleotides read TGTGCCAGTAGTATAACGTGGCAGGCCCCCGGTGGGAACACTGAAGCTTTCTTT. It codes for CASSITWQAPGGNTEAFF.

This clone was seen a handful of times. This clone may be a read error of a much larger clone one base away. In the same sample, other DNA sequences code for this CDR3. CDR3 sequence: CASSPRDSLYEQYF. DNA for the CDR3: TGTGCCAGCAGCCCGCGGGACAGCCTCTACGAGCAGTACTTC. This chain links TRBV7-8 with TRBJ2-7, with D perhaps matching TRBD1 (7 bases). CDR3 length: 14 residues. CDR1 and CDR2 from the germline V gene are SGHVS and FQNEAQ. The germline V and J ends were trimmed by 5 bases and 3 bases, with 14 bases remaining between them.

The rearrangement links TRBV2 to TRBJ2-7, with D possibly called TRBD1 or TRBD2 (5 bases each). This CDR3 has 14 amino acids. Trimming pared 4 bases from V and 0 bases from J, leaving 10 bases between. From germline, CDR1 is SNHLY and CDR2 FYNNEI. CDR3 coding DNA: TGTGCCAGCAGTGCCCAAGGGACCTCCTACGAGCAGTACTTC. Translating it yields CASSAQGTSYEQYF. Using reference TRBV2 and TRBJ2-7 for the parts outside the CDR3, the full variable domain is EPEVTQTPSHQVTQMGQEVILRCVPISNHLYFYWYRQILGQKVEFLVSFYNNEISEKSEIFDDQFSVERPDGSNFTLKIRSTKLEDSAMYFCASSAQGTSYEQYFGPGTRLTVT.

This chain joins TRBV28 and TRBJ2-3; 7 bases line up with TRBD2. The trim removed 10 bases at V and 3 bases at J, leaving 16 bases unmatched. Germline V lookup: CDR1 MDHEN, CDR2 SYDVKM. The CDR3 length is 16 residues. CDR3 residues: CATPPSGTLPTDTQYF. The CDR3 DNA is TGTGCCACCCCGCCCAGCGGGACCCTGCCGACAGATACGCAGTATTTT. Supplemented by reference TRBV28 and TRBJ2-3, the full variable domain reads DVKVTQSSRYLVKRTGEKVFLECVQDMDHENMFWYRQDPGLGLRLIYFSYDVKMKEKGDIPEGYSVSREKKERFSLILESASTNQTSMYLCATPPSGTLPTDTQYFGPGTRLTVL.

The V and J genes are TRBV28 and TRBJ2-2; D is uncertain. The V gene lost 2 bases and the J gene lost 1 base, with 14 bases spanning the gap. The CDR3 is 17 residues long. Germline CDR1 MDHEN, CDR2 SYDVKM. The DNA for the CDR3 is TGTGCCAGCAGTTTAATTTGGGCACCTGAGAACACCGGGGAGCTGTTTTTT. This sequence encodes CASSLIWAPENTGELFF.

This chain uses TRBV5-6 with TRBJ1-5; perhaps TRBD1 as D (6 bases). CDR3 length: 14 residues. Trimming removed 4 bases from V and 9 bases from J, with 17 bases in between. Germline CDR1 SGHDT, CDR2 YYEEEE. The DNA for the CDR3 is TGTGCCAGCAGCCAGAGGGGGGCCCGGGGGCCCCAGCATTTT. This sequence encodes CASSQRGARGPQHF.

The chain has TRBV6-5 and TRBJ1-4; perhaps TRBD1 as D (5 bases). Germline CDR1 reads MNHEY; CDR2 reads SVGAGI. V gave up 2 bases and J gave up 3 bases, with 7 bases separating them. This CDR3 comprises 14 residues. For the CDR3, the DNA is TGTGCCAGCAGTTACGGGGCAGCTAATGAAAAACTGTTTTTT. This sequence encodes CASSYGAANEKLFF.

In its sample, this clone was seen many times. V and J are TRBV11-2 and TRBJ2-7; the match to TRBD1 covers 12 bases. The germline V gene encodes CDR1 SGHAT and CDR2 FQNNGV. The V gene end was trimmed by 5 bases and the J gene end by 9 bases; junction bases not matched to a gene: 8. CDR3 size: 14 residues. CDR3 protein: CASSPGTGGLVQYF. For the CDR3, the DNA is TGTGCCAGCAGCCCCGGGACAGGGGGCTTAGTGCAGTACTTC.

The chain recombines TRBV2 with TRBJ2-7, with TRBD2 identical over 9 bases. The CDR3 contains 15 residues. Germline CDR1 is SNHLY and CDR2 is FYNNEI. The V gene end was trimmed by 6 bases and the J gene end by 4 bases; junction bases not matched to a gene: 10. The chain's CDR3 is CASSAPTSGAYEQYF. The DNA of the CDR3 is TGTGCCAGCAGCGCCCCGACTAGCGGAGCATACGAGCAGTACTTC.

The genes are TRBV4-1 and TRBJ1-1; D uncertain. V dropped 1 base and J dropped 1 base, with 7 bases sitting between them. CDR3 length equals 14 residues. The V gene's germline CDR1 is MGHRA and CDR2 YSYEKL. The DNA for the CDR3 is TGCGCCAGCAGCCAAGCGTCAAGGAACACTGAAGCTTTCTTT. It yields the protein CASSQASRNTEAFF.

For the CDR3, the DNA is TGTGCCAGCAGCTTAGTCAGGACCGGGGAGCTGTTTTTT. Amino acids: CASSLVRTGELFF. The J gene is TRBJ2-2, the V gene TRBV7-2; D is unclear. The germline gives CDR1 SGHTA, CDR2 FQGNSA. This CDR3 is built from 13 residues. Trimming shortened V by 1 base and J by 5 bases, and 5 bases separated the two germline ends.

CDR3 residues: CASSRTGVRGNTIYF. DNA for the CDR3: TGTGCCAGCAGTCGAACAGGGGTCCGTGGAAACACCATATATTTT. The chain couples TRBV27 to TRBJ1-3; 7 nucleotides agree with TRBD1. Germline lookup yields CDR1 MNHEY and CDR2 SMNVEV (reference sequence). The V gene end was trimmed by 5 bases and the J gene end by 3 bases; junction bases not matched to a gene: 7. CDR3 size: 15 residues.

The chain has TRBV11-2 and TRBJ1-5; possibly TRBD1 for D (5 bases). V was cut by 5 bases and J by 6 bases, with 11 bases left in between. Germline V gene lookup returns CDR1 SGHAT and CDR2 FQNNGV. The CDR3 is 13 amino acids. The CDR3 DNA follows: TGTGCCAGCAGCCGGGGGGGAGGTCAGCCCCAGCATTTT. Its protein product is CASSRGGGQPQHF.

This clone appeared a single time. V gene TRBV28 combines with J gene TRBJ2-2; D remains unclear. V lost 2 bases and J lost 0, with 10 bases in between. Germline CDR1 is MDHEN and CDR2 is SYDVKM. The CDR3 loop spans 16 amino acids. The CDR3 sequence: CASSLDTAPNTGELFF. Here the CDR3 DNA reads TGTGCCAGCAGTTTAGACACCGCCCCGAACACCGGGGAGCTGTTTTTT.

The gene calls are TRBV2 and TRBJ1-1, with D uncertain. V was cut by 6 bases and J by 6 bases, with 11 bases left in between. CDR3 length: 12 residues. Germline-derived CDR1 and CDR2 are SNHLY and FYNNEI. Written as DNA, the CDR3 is TGTGCCAGCAGGGCTGAGGTGGCTGAAGCTTTCTTT. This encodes CASRAEVAEAFF.

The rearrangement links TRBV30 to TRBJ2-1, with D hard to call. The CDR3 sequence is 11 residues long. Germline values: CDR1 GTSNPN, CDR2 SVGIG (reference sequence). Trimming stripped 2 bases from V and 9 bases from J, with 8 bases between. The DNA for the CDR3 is TGTGCCTGGAGTCCCTGGGGTGAGCAGTTCTTC. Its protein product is CAWSPWGEQFF.

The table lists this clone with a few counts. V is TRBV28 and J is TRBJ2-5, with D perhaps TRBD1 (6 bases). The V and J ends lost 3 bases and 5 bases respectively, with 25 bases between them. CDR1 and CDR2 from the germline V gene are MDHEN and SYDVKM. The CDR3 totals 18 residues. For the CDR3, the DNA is TGTGCCAGCAGTTTCTCGACAGGAGCGACCTTGGGGGAGGAGACCCAGTACTTC. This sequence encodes CASSFSTGATLGEETQYF.

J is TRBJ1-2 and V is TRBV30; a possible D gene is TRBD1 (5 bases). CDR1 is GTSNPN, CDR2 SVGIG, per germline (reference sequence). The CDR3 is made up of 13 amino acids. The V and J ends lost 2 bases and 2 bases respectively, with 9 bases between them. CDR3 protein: CAWSLQGNYGYTF. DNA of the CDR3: TGTGCCTGGAGTCTGCAGGGAAACTATGGCTACACCTTC.

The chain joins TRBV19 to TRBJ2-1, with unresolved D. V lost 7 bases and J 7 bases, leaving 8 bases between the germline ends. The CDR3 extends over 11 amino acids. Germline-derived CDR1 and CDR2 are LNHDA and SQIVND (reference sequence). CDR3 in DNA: TGTGCCAGTAAGAGATGGAATGAGCAGTTCTTC. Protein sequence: CASKRWNEQFF.

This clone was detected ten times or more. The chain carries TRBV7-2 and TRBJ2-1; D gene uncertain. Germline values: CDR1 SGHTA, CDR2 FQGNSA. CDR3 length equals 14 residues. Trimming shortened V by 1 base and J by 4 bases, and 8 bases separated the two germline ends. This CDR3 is CASSLGSVYNEQFF. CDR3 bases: TGTGCCAGCAGCTTAGGATCAGTATACAATGAGCAGTTCTTC.